This T cell receptor (beta chain) originates from a study of cytomegalovirus exposure and HLA in healthy donors. Study information: Out of about 179 million T cells, an earlier analysis found fewer than 140 million unique TCR beta sequences in total.

General study points: TCR beta chains numbering under 200 were designated cytomegalovirus-associated.

Trimming stripped 2 bases from V and 5 bases from J, with 12 bases between. Germline loops: CDR1 SGHTA, CDR2 FQGTGA. The CDR3 consists of 14 residues. A multiplex PCR was run with 60 Vbeta primers and 13 Jbeta primers. As processed by the authors: Roughly 11 million shared chains were among approximately 80 million unique TCR beta chains counted in a later analysis. Sequenced by immunoSEQ multiplex PCR; TCRdb stores in-frame clones only, minus some. That table is the source of V, J and clone size, and D and trimming were worked out from the DNA. The sample lists fewer than 90,000 clones, roughly 73% occurring once. Donors showed nominal health when sampled, although they likely had unrecorded immune exposures. On this clone: Its antigen is still unknown.

The chain has TRBV7-3 and TRBJ1-2; the D is unclear. Sequenced input: PBMCs. The receptor was derived from a male donor in good health and CMV-seropositive. CDR3 protein: CASSLEPVKYGYTF. Here the CDR3 DNA reads TGTGCCAGCAGCTTAGAGCCGGTCAAGTATGGCTACACCTTC.